Given below is one T cell receptor beta chain in context. Its antigen is still unknown. Patients had blood sampled at baseline and again on cycle 4 day 1 and cycle 7 day 1. The data originate from a study of OX40 agonist ivuxolimab in advanced cancers. Study at large: Mean age 60 years, range 23 to 79; roughly 82% male. Study-level results: Relative to CD4+ cells, CD8+ T cells on average had more expanded clones.

Germline lookup yields CDR1 SGHRS and CDR2 YFSETQ. This CDR3 is 15 amino acids long. V lost 4 bases, J lost 4 bases, and 10 bases stayed unmatched. Method: immunoSEQ multiplex PCR; TCRdb's copy keeps in-frame clones and lacks some. The data show approximately 70,000 clones, about 85% seen once. The rearrangement uses TRBV5-1 and TRBJ1-2; the match to TRBD1 covers 7 bases. The receptor was isolated from an adult with an advanced solid tumor such as melanoma, head and neck, liver or kidney cancer. Sequenced material: CD4+ or CD8+ T cells sorted from blood, taken in a trial of the OX40 agonist ivuxolimab. The CDR3 loop is CASSSTTGRSYGYTF. The CDR3 region has the DNA TGCGCCAGCAGCAGTACGACAGGGAGGAGCTATGGCTACACCTTC.